One sample yielded the 16 T cell receptor beta chains listed below, sequenced in a study of T cells of healthy individuals. Each CDR3 protein gets one entry after TCRdb re-called the 5' RACE reads with MiXCR. The sample consists of about 60,000 distinct CDR3 sequences, about 16% of them appearing once. The receptors were sampled from a human donor in good health.

This sequence joins TRBV2 and TRBJ2-5; TRBD1 or TRBD2 may be the D gene (6 bases each). Trimming removed 6 bases at V and 2 bases at J, with 19 bases between. The length of the CDR3 is 16 residues. Germline V lookup: CDR1 SNHLY, CDR2 FYNNEI. The CDR3 DNA reads as TGTGCCAGCAGCGCCAGGGGACGGCGGGGTCAAGAGACCCAGTACTTC. Translated: CASSARGRRGQETQYF.

This clonotype has a count of ten or more. The chain recombines TRBV3-1 with TRBJ1-1; D uncertain. The ends were cut back, 6 bases at V and 0 bases at J, with 8 bases in the middle. The germline CDR1 and CDR2 sequences are LGHDT and YNNKEL (reference sequence). The CDR3 loop spans 13 amino acids. CDR3 sequence: CASRSAVNTEAFF. The DNA for the CDR3 is TGTGCCAGCAGGTCGGCAGTGAACACTGAAGCTTTCTTT.

The chain is built from TRBV7-3 and TRBJ2-1, with 8 bases aligning to TRBD1. V trimming: 4 bases; J trimming: 5 bases; junction bases outside the gene matches: 10. In germline, CDR1 is SGHTA, CDR2 FQGTGA. This CDR3 is built from 16 residues. The CDR3 nucleotides are TGTGCCAGCAGCTCCCCCCCAGACAGGGGAGACAATGAGCAGTTCTTC. It codes for CASSSPPDRGDNEQFF. Full variable domain (missing parts from reference TRBV7-3 and TRBJ2-1): GAGVSQTPSNKVTEKGKYVELRCDPISGHTALYWYRQSLGQGPEFLIYFQGTGAADDSGLPNDRFFAVRPEGSVSTLKIQRTERGDSAVYLCASSSPPDRGDNEQFFGPGTRLTVL.

In its sample, this clonotype was seen a few times. This rearrangement joins TRBV5-5 to TRBJ1-1; possibly TRBD1 for D (5 bases). This CDR3 is built from 14 residues. The V and J ends lost 2 bases and 6 bases respectively, with 14 bases between them. Germline lookup yields CDR1 SGHKS and CDR2 YYEKEE (reference sequence). The CDR3 loop is CASSFGAPGSEAFF. Written as DNA, the CDR3 is TGTGCCAGCAGCTTCGGGGCTCCGGGCTCTGAAGCTTTCTTT.

This clonotype was seen a few times. The V gene is TRBV29-1, the J gene TRBJ2-7; D not certain. Between the trimmed V and J ends, which lost 7 bases and 4 bases, there was a span of 11 bases. There are 11 residues in the CDR3. Germline V gives CDR1 SQVTM, CDR2 ANQGSEA. CDR3 coding DNA: TGCAGCGCTCGCGGAAGGTACGAGCAGTACTTC. This translates into CSARGRYEQYF.

This clonotype was detected only a few times. The chain has TRBV2 and TRBJ2-3; TRBD2 matches at 14 bases. Germline lookup yields CDR1 SNHLY and CDR2 FYNNEI. Germline trimming cut 7 bases from V and 7 bases from J; bases unmatched to any gene: 4. This CDR3 spans 14 amino acids. CDR3 residues: CASTGTSGSYTQYF. CDR3 in DNA: TGTGCCAGCACCGGGACTAGCGGGAGTTATACGCAGTATTTT.

This clonotype was recorded a few times. The genes are TRBV4-1 and TRBJ1-1; D is possibly TRBD1 (6 bases). Germline values: CDR1 MGHRA, CDR2 YSYEKL. Trimming left V 1 base short and J 2 bases short, with 11 bases between. This CDR3 is 15 amino acids long. The CDR3 coding sequence is TGCGCCAGCAGCCAAGTACCAGGGGACAACACTGAAGCTTTCTTT. This sequence encodes CASSQVPGDNTEAFF.

This clonotype was counted many times. The chain recombines TRBV7-9 with TRBJ1-5; D uncertain. Trimming removed 4 bases at V and 2 bases at J, with 9 bases between. This CDR3 region has 14 residues. CDR1 SEHNR and CDR2 FQNEAQ come from the germline V gene (reference sequence). The CDR3, as DNA: TGTGCCAGCAGCTCCTCCGCAGGCAATCAGCCCCAGCATTTT. This encodes CASSSSAGNQPQHF.

This clonotype has a count of ten or more. V is TRBV4-1 and J is TRBJ2-7; D remains ambiguous. CDR1 is MGHRA and CDR2 is YSYEKL in the germline V gene. Deletions cut 0 bases from V and 5 bases from J, with 11 bases between. CDR3 size: 14 residues. The CDR3 is CASSQDLWFNEQYF. The CDR3 DNA follows: TGCGCCAGCAGCCAAGATCTGTGGTTTAACGAGCAGTACTTC.

The table lists this clonotype with many counts. This sequence joins TRBV3-1 and TRBJ2-4; D unresolved. The CDR3 is made up of 13 amino acids. Germline-derived CDR1 and CDR2 are LGHDT and YNNKEL (reference sequence). The V end lost 4 bases, the J end lost 2 bases, and 6 bases lay between the germline ends. DNA of the CDR3: TGTGCCAGCAGCCCCCCCTCCAAAAACATTCAGTACTTC. Amino acid sequence: CASSPPSKNIQYF.

This clonotype was counted ten times or more. The J gene is TRBJ2-2, the V gene TRBV5-1; D is perhaps TRBD1 or TRBD2 (5 bases each). V lost 0 bases and J lost 0, with 15 bases in between. Germline values: CDR1 SGHRS, CDR2 YFSETQ. This CDR3 is 18 amino acids long. In DNA form, the CDR3 reads TGCGCCAGCAGCTTGGAACTCCCGGGACCGCCGAACACCGGGGAGCTGTTTTTT. Translating gives CASSLELPGPPNTGELFF.

This clonotype appeared many times. The chain couples TRBV5-6 to TRBJ1-6; 9 positions match TRBD1. This CDR3 is 13 amino acids long. Germline V gene data show CDR1 as SGHDT and CDR2 as YYEEEE. J gave up 8 bases and V 5 bases, and 2 bases lay outside the gene matches. The CDR3, as DNA: TGTGCCAGCAGGAGGACAGGGGATTCACCCCTCCACTTT. As protein: CASRRTGDSPLHF.

This clonotype has more than one count but fewer than ten. The rearrangement uses TRBV7-2 and TRBJ2-5; unclear D gene. This CDR3 contains 14 residues. Trimming stripped 4 bases from V and 5 bases from J, with 14 bases between. CDR1 and CDR2 from the germline V gene are SGHTA and FQGNSA. CDR3 DNA: TGTGCCAGCAGCTCCGGATCCACCCCGGAGACCCAGTACTTC. Its protein is CASSSGSTPETQYF. The whole variable domain, remainder taken from reference TRBV7-2 and TRBJ2-5, is GAGVSQSPSNKVTEKGKDVELRCDPISGHTALYWYRQSLGQGLEFLIYFQGNSAPDKSGLPSDRFSAERTGGSVSTLTIQRTQQEDSAVYLCASSSGSTPETQYFGPGTRLLVL.

The rearrangement joins TRBV5-1 to TRBJ1-1, with D perhaps TRBD1 (6 bases). CDR3 length: 15 residues. The V end lost 5 bases, the J end lost 6 bases, and 20 bases lay between the germline ends. Looked up from germline, CDR1 is SGHRS and CDR2 is YFSETQ. The chain's CDR3 is CASRWGQGGSAEAFF. CDR3 in DNA: TGCGCCAGCAGGTGGGGGCAGGGCGGGTCGGCTGAAGCTTTCTTT. The full variable domain, with the rest looked up from reference TRBV5-1 and TRBJ1-1, is KAGVTQTPRYLIKTRGQQVTLSCSPISGHRSVSWYQQTPGQGLQFLFEYFSETQRNKGNFPGRFSGRQFSNSRSEMNVSTLELGDSALYLCASRWGQGGSAEAFFGQGTRLTVV.

The chain joins TRBV24-1 to TRBJ2-3, with D unresolved. V was shortened by 6 bases and J by 9 bases, with 9 bases between the two germline ends. Germline V CDR1 and CDR2: KGHDR, SFDVKD. The CDR3 loop spans 11 amino acids. The CDR3 here is CATSFTGTQYF. CDR3 in DNA: TGTGCCACCAGTTTCACTGGAACGCAGTATTTT.

By share, this clonotype counts as medium-sized. J is TRBJ2-7 and V is TRBV20-1; no clear D. The V gene's germline CDR1 is DFQATT and CDR2 SNEGSKA (reference sequence). Trimming took 6 bases from V and 6 from J, leaving 12 bases between them. This CDR3 region has 11 residues. The CDR3 DNA sequence: TGCAGTGCGACTGCCACACTCGAGCAGTACTTC. Its protein product is CSATATLEQYF.